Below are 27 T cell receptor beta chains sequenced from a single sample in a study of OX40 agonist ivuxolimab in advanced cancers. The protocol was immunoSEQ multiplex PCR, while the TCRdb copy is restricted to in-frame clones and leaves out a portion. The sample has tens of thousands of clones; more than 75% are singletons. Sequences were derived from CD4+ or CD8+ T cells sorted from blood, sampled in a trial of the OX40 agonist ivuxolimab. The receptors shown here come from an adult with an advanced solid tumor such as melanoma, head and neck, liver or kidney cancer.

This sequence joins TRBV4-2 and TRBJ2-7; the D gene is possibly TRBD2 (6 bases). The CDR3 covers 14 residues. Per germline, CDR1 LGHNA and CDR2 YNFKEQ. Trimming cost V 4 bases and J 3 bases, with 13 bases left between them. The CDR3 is CASSPTRSSYEQYF. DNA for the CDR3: TGTGCCAGCAGCCCGACTAGGTCAAGCTACGAGCAGTACTTC.

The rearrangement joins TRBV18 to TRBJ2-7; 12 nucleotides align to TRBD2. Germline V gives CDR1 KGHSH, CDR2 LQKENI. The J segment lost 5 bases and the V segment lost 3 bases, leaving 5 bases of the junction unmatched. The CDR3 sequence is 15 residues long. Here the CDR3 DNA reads TGTGCCAGCTCACCGGTCGGACTAGCGGGAAACGAGCAGTACTTC. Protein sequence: CASSPVGLAGNEQYF.

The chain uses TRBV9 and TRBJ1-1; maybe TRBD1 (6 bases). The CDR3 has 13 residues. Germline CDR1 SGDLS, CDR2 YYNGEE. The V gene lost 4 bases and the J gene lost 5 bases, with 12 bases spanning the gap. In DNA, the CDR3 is TGTGCCAGCAGCCGGGACATTGAGACTGAAGCTTTCTTT. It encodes CASSRDIETEAFF.

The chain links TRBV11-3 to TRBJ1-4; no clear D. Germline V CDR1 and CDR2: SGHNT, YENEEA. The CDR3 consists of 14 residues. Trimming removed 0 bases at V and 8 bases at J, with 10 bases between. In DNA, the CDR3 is TGTGCCAGCAGCTTAGATGGCGGACCAGAAAAACTGTTTTTT. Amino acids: CASSLDGGPEKLFF.

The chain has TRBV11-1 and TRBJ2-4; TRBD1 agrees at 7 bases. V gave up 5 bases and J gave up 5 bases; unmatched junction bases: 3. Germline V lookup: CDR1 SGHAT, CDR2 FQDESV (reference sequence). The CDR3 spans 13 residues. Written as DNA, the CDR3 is TGTGCCAGCAGCCCAGGGACAGAAAACATTCAGTACTTC. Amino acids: CASSPGTENIQYF.

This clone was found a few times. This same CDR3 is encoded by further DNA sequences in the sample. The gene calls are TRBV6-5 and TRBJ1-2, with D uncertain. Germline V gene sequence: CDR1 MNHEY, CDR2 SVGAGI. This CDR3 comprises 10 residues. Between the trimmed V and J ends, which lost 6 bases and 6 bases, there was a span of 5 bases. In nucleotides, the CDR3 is TGTGCCAGCAGGGAGGATGGCTACACCTTC. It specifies CASREDGYTF.

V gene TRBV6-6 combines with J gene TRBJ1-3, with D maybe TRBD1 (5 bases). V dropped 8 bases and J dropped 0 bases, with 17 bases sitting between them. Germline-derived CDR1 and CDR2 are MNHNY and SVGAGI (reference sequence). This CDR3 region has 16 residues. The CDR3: CASVLTGAFSGNTIYF. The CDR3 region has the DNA TGTGCCAGCGTACTCACTGGGGCCTTCTCTGGAAACACCATATATTTT.

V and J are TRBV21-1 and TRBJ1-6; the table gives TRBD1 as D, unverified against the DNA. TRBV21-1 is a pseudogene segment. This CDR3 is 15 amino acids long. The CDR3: CASSKGGTGNSPLHF. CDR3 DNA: TGTGCCAGCAGCAAGGGCGGGACAGGGAATTCACCCCTCCACTTT.

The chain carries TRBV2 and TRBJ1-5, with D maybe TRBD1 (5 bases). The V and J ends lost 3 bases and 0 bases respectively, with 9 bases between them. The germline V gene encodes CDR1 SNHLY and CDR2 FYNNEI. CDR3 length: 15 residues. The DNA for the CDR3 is TGTGCCAGCAGTGACGGCAGGGTTAGCAATCAGCCCCAGCATTTT. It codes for CASSDGRVSNQPQHF. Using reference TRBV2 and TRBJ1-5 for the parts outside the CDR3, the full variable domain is EPEVTQTPSHQVTQMGQEVILRCVPISNHLYFYWYRQILGQKVEFLVSFYNNEISEKSEIFDDQFSVERPDGSNFTLKIRSTKLEDSAMYFCASSDGRVSNQPQHFGDGTRLSIL.

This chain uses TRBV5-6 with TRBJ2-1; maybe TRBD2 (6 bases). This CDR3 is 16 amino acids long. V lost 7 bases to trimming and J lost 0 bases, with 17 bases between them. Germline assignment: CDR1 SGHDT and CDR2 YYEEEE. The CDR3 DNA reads TGTGCCAGCTTGGAGGGTAGCGAACCCTCCTACAATGAGCAGTTCTTC. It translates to CASLEGSEPSYNEQFF.

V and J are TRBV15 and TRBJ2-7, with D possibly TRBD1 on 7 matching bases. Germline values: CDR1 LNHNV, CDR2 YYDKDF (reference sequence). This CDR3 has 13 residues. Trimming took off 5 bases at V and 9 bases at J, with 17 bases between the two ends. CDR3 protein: CATSGGGNSWQYF. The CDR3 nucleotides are TGTGCCACCAGCGGAGGGGGCAATTCGTGGCAGTACTTC.

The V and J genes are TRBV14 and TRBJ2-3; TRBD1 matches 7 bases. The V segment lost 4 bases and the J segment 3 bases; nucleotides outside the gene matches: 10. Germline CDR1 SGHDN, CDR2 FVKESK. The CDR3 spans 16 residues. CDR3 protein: CASSPIQGPRTDTQYF. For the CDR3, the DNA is TGTGCCAGCAGCCCCATACAGGGGCCCAGAACAGATACGCAGTATTTT.

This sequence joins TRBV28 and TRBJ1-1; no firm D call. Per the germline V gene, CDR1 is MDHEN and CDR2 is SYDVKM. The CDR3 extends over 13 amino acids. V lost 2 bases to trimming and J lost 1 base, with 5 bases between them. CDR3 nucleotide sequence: TGTGCCAGCAGTTTACTGGGGAACACTGAAGCTTTCTTT. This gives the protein CASSLLGNTEAFF. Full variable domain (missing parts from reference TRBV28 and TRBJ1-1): DVKVTQSSRYLVKRTGEKVFLECVQDMDHENMFWYRQDPGLGLRLIYFSYDVKMKEKGDIPEGYSVSREKKERFSLILESASTNQTSMYLCASSLLGNTEAFFGQGTRLTVV.

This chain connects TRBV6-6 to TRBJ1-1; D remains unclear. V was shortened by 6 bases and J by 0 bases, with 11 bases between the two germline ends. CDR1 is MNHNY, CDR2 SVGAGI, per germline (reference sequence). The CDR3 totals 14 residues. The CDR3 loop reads CASSAPGMNTEAFF. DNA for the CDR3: TGTGCCAGCAGCGCGCCCGGGATGAACACTGAAGCTTTCTTT.

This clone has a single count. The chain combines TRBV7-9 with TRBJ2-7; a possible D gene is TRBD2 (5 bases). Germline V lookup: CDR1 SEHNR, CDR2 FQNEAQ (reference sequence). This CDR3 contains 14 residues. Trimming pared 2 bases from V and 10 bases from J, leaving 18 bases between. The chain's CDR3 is CASSLTGLASEQYF. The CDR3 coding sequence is TGTGCCAGCAGCTTAACGGGCCTAGCTTCCGAACAGTACTTC.

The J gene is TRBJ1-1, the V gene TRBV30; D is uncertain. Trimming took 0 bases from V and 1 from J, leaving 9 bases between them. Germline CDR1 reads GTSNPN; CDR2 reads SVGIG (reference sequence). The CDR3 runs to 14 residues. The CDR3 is CAWSVWSGNTEAFF. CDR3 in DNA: TGTGCCTGGAGTGTCTGGTCAGGGAACACTGAAGCTTTCTTT.

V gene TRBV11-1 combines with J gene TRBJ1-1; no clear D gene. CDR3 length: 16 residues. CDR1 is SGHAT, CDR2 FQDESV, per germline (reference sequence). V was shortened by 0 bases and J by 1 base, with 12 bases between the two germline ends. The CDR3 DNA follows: TGTGCCAGCAGCTTAGCGATTCAGGTTGGGAACACTGAAGCTTTCTTT. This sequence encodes CASSLAIQVGNTEAFF.

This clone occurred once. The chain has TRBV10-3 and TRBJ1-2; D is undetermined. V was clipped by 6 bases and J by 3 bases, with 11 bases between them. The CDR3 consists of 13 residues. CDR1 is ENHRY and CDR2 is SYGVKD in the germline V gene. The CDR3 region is CAIRKREDYGYTF. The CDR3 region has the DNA TGTGCCATCAGGAAGAGGGAGGACTATGGCTACACCTTC.

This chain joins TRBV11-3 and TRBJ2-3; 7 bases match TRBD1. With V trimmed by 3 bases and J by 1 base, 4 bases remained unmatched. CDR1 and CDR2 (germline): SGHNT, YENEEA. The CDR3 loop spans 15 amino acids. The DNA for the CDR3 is TGTGCCAGCAGCTTCTGGACAGGCGGCACAGATACGCAGTATTTT. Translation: CASSFWTGGTDTQYF.

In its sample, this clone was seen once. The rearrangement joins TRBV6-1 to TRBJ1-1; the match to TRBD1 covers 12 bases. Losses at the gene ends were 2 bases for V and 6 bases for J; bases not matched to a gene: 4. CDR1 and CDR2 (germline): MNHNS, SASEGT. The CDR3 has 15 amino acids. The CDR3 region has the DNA TGTGCCAGCAGTGAATGGGGACAGGGGGCGGCTGAAGCTTTCTTT. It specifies CASSEWGQGAAEAFF.

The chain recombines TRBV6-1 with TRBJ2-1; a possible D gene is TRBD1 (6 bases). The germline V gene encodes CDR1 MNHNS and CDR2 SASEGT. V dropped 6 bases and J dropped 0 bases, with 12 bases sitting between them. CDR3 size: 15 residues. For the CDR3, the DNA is TGTGCCAGCAGGGCTAGAGGGGGCTCCTACAATGAGCAGTTCTTC. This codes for CASRARGGSYNEQFF.

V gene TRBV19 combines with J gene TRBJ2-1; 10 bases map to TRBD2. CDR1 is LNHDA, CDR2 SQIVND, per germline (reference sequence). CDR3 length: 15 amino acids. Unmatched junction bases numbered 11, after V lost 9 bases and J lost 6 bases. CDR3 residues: CASQNSGRAFNEQFF. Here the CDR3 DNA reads TGTGCCAGCCAGAACAGCGGGAGGGCCTTCAATGAGCAGTTCTTC.

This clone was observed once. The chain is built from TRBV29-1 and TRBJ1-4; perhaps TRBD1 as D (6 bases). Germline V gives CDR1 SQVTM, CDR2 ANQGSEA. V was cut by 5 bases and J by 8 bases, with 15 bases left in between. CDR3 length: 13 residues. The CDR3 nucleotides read TGCAGCGTTTCTTGGGGGGCGCGGGAAAAACTGTTTTTT. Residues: CSVSWGAREKLFF.

The CDR3 DNA reads as TGTGCCAGTAGCCATCCGGGGCCTACCAAAGGGCAGTTCTTC. It codes for CASSHPGPTKGQFF. The rearrangement links TRBV19 to TRBJ2-1; D could derive from TRBD1 or TRBD2 (5 bases each). Between the trimmed V and J ends, which lost 6 bases and 12 bases, there was a span of 21 bases. CDR1 is LNHDA and CDR2 is SQIVND in the germline V gene (reference sequence). This CDR3 has 14 amino acids. The entire variable domain, with the rest obtained from reference TRBV19 and TRBJ2-1, is as follows: DGGITQSPKYLFRKEGQNVTLSCEQNLNHDAMYWYRQDPGQGLRLIYYSQIVNDFQKGDIAEGYSVSREKKESFPLTVTSAQKNPTAFYLCASSHPGPTKGQFFGPGTRLTVL.

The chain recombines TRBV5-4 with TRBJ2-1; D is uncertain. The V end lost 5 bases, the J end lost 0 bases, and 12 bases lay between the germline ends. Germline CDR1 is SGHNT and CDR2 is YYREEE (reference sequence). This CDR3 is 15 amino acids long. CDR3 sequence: CASSLWASSYNEQFF. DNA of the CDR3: TGTGCCAGCAGTCTTTGGGCGAGCTCCTACAATGAGCAGTTCTTC.

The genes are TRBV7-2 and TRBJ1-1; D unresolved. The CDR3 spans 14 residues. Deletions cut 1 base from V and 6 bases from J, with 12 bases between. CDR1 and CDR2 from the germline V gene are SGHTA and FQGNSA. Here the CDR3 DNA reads TGTGCCAGCAGCTTAGAGAGGGCAGTTCCTGAAGCTTTCTTT. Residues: CASSLERAVPEAFF.

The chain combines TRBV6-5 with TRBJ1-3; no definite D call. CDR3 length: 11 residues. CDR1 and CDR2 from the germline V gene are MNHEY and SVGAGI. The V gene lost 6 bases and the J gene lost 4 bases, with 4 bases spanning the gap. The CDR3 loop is CASSLGNTIYF. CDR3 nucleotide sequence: TGTGCCAGCAGCCTAGGAAACACCATATATTTT.